The rows below give T cell receptor beta chains drawn from one sample of a study of shared clonotypes between healthy human individuals. Assay: immunoSEQ multiplex PCR; the TCRdb copy retains only in-frame clones and omits some. The data contain around 1.5 million clones, around 98% of them singletons. The sequencing sample was made of naive CD4+ T cells sorted from blood. These receptors came from a man aged 30 to 45 in good health. Both conserved end residues are trimmed from each CDR3.

v_call cdr3_length cdr3_aa
TRBV18 14 ASSPLPLEKNTEAF
TRBV12-5 12 ASGQGSTGETQY
TRBV7-6 13 ASSLASPVYNEQF
TRBV5-4 15 ASSLATLAVNTGELF
TRBV5-1 12 ASSLTQGSNEQF
TRBV28 11 ASRGSGANVLT
TRBV29-1 13 SVEVNGRITDTQY
TRBV5-4 17 ASSLSRTSGRWSTDTQY
TRBV12-5 12 ASAGTLPPYEQY
TRBV18 12 ASSPPRSLNEQF
TRBV6-1 12 ASRGLSGANVLT
TRBV18 12 ASSPTASTDTQY
TRBV27 14 ASSPTTGGPRQPQH
TRBV27 13 ASSQTGWGQETQY
TRBV28 15 ASSSPLGQARTGELF
TRBV25-1 12 ASSEVGSTDTQY
TRBV30 11 AWSVRAVGPQH
TRBV5-5 12 ASSLGAGEETQY
TRBV18 15 ASSPTPFKVLNYGYT
TRBV7-6 11 ASTRDRVGEQY
TRBV29-1 13 SVFPRSFSTDTQY
TRBV21-1 10 ASSKGQGGYT
TRBV5-6 12 ASSLGVDPETQY
TRBV20-1 8 SARTVPRH
TRBV9 12 ASSVRGTNTEAF
TRBV14 14 ASSQPPLAGEETQY
TRBV29-1 12 SGGGGQSTGELF
TRBV29-1 11 SVLGLAGDTQY
TRBV2 17 ASSVDFWGGGGGKETQY
TRBV5-1 12 ASSFVLQEGTQY
TRBV6-5 10 ASSSLVGEQY
TRBV5-1 10 ASSLQGDIQY
TRBV5-1 12 ASDVDRNTDTQY
TRBV5-1 14 ASSLDQRVSSTEAF
TRBV28 13 ASSPTTSAFGELF
TRBV9 13 ASSVVGDFYNEQF
TRBV18 15 ASSPLSSVGGSDEQY
TRBV6-1 12 ASSEAPGRAEAF
TRBV7-9 12 ASAKTGGSYEQY
TRBV29-1 10 SVVGQGHGYT